This is a list of T cell receptor beta chains from one sample in a study of long-term antiretroviral therapy in people with HIV. Sequencing was performed with immunoSEQ multiplex PCR; in TCRdb, only in-frame clones are kept and a portion is missing. The top ten hold roughly 6.3% of the sample, which has 35,000 to 45,000 clones, around 83% seen once. Here the sequenced sample was unsorted PBMCs, taken 1 year after starting antiretroviral therapy. These receptors all come from a man aged 18 to 29 with HIV. Each CDR3 is given with its conserved first and last residue. The D gene is left open where the match is weak. A row's size may be missing; if present it is once, few, many or a size class.

cdr3_aa: CASSGTGPNEKLFF
cdr3_nt: TGTGCCAGCAGTGGGACAGGCCCTAATGAAAAACTGTTTTTT
j_call: TRBJ1-4
d_call: TRBD1
v_call: TRBV6-6
clone_size: -
cdr3_length: 14

cdr3_aa: CASSFPGRGVDEQYF
cdr3_nt: TGTGCCAGCAGTTTCCCGGGACGGGGCGTCGACGAGCAGTACTTC
j_call: TRBJ2-7
d_call: -
v_call: TRBV6-5
clone_size: -
cdr3_length: 15

cdr3_aa: CASSLAQGLNTEAFF
cdr3_nt: TGCGCCAGCAGCTTGGCGCAGGGTTTGAACACTGAAGCTTTCTTT
j_call: TRBJ1-1
d_call: -
v_call: TRBV5-1
clone_size: -
cdr3_length: 15

cdr3_aa: CASSQTGLYGYTF
cdr3_nt: TGTGCCAGCAGCCAGACAGGACTCTATGGCTACACCTTC
j_call: TRBJ1-2
d_call: -
v_call: TRBV4-2
clone_size: few
cdr3_length: 13

cdr3_aa: CASSWEGGNTDTQYF
cdr3_nt: TGTGCCAGCAGTTGGGAGGGGGGGAACACAGATACGCAGTATTTT
j_call: TRBJ2-3
d_call: -
v_call: TRBV6-1
clone_size: -
cdr3_length: 15

cdr3_aa: CASTLAPQNTEAFF
cdr3_nt: TGTGCCAGTACCCTCGCCCCACAGAACACTGAAGCTTTCTTT
j_call: TRBJ1-1
d_call: -
v_call: TRBV19
clone_size: -
cdr3_length: 14

cdr3_aa: CASSSTADPYNEQFF
cdr3_nt: TGCGCCAGCAGCTCCACAGCGGATCCCTACAATGAGCAGTTCTTC
j_call: TRBJ2-1
d_call: -
v_call: TRBV5-1
clone_size: -
cdr3_length: 15

cdr3_aa: CSVRRIEAFF
cdr3_nt: TGCAGTGTCCGCAGGATTGAAGCTTTCTTT
j_call: TRBJ1-1
d_call: -
v_call: TRBV20-1
clone_size: -
cdr3_length: 10

cdr3_aa: CASSYSGRDTEAFF
cdr3_nt: TGTGCCAGCAGTTACTCGGGGAGGGACACTGAAGCTTTCTTT
j_call: TRBJ1-1
d_call: -
v_call: TRBV6-5
clone_size: -
cdr3_length: 14

cdr3_aa: CASSRRPTWGNTEAFF
cdr3_nt: TGTGCCAGCTCACGACGGCCGACTTGGGGGAACACTGAAGCTTTCTTT
j_call: TRBJ1-1
d_call: -
v_call: TRBV18
clone_size: -
cdr3_length: 16

cdr3_aa: CASSAHQEGDGYTF
cdr3_nt: TGTGCCAGCAGCGCCCATCAGGAGGGGGACGGCTACACCTTC
j_call: TRBJ1-2
d_call: -
v_call: TRBV9
clone_size: few
cdr3_length: 14

cdr3_aa: CASSLWTGEQYF
cdr3_nt: TGTGCCAGCAGCCTATGGACAGGGGAGCAGTACTTC
j_call: TRBJ2-7
d_call: TRBD1
v_call: TRBV7-8
clone_size: -
cdr3_length: 12

cdr3_aa: CASSFGGGQDYGYTF
cdr3_nt: TGTGCCAGCAGCTTTGGAGGGGGGCAGGACTATGGCTACACCTTC
j_call: TRBJ1-2
d_call: -
v_call: TRBV13
clone_size: once
cdr3_length: 15

cdr3_aa: CASSFSAGRRDTGELFF
cdr3_nt: TGTGCCAGCAGCTTTTCAGCGGGCCGTAGGGACACCGGGGAGCTGTTTTTT
j_call: TRBJ2-2
d_call: -
v_call: TRBV7-8
clone_size: once
cdr3_length: 17

cdr3_aa: CASSEVFRTNRGEQYF
cdr3_nt: TGTGCCAGCAGTGAGGTTTTCCGGACCAATCGGGGCGAGCAGTACTTC
j_call: TRBJ2-7
d_call: -
v_call: TRBV6-4
clone_size: few
cdr3_length: 16

cdr3_aa: CASSLAVSQGRSGEQFF
cdr3_nt: TGTGCCAGCAGCTTAGCTGTCTCACAGGGGCGGTCGGGTGAGCAGTTCTTC
j_call: TRBJ2-1
d_call: TRBD1
v_call: TRBV11-2
clone_size: -
cdr3_length: 17

cdr3_aa: CASRFDRGAGSYEQYF
cdr3_nt: TGTGCCAGCAGGTTTGACCGGGGGGCAGGGTCCTACGAGCAGTACTTC
j_call: TRBJ2-7
d_call: -
v_call: TRBV7-2
clone_size: -
cdr3_length: 16

cdr3_aa: CAISEVSGRAYEQYF
cdr3_nt: TGTGCCATCAGTGAGGTAAGCGGGAGAGCCTACGAGCAGTACTTC
j_call: TRBJ2-7
d_call: TRBD2
v_call: TRBV10-3
clone_size: few
cdr3_length: 15

cdr3_aa: CASSPGVGEQYF
cdr3_nt: TGCGCCAGCAGCCCCGGGGTAGGCGAGCAGTACTTC
j_call: TRBJ2-7
d_call: -
v_call: TRBV4-1
clone_size: few
cdr3_length: 12

cdr3_aa: CASSPGVNTEAFF
cdr3_nt: TGTGCCAGCAGCCCGGGGGTGAACACTGAAGCTTTCTTT
j_call: TRBJ1-1
d_call: -
v_call: TRBV9
clone_size: -
cdr3_length: 13

cdr3_aa: CASSVVVGAGELFF
cdr3_nt: TGTGCCAGCAGCGTAGTCGTGGGGGCCGGGGAGCTGTTTTTT
j_call: TRBJ2-2
d_call: -
v_call: TRBV9
clone_size: -
cdr3_length: 14

cdr3_aa: CASSPPDGSSYNEQFF
cdr3_nt: TGTGCCAGCAGCCCGCCGGACGGGAGCTCCTACAATGAGCAGTTCTTC
j_call: TRBJ2-1
d_call: -
v_call: TRBV5-4
clone_size: -
cdr3_length: 16

cdr3_aa: CASSNRGDAGELFF
cdr3_nt: TGTGCCAGCTCAAACCGGGGCGACGCCGGGGAGCTGTTTTTT
j_call: TRBJ2-2
d_call: -
v_call: TRBV18
clone_size: -
cdr3_length: 14

cdr3_aa: CASSHKGGLYGYTF
cdr3_nt: TGTGCCAGCAGCCACAAAGGAGGGCTTTATGGCTACACCTTC
j_call: TRBJ1-2
d_call: -
v_call: TRBV7-9
clone_size: -
cdr3_length: 14

cdr3_aa: CASSLGHHPSYEQYF
cdr3_nt: TGTGCCAGTAGTCTCGGACACCATCCCTCCTACGAGCAGTACTTC
j_call: TRBJ2-7
d_call: -
v_call: TRBV19
clone_size: -
cdr3_length: 15

cdr3_aa: CASSLAPNGGTEAFF
cdr3_nt: TGTGCCAGCAGCTTAGCGCCCAATGGGGGAACTGAAGCTTTCTTT
j_call: TRBJ1-1
d_call: -
v_call: TRBV7-2
clone_size: once
cdr3_length: 15

cdr3_aa: CASSPDRGRTDTQYF
cdr3_nt: TGTGCCAGCAGCCCGGACAGGGGGCGCACAGATACGCAGTATTTT
j_call: TRBJ2-3
d_call: TRBD1
v_call: TRBV7-9
clone_size: -
cdr3_length: 15

cdr3_aa: CASSLGRWNTGELFF
cdr3_nt: TGTGCCAGCAGCTTAGGCCGATGGAACACCGGGGAGCTGTTTTTT
j_call: TRBJ2-2
d_call: -
v_call: TRBV7-6
clone_size: -
cdr3_length: 15

cdr3_aa: CASRPAGLYEQYF
cdr3_nt: TGTGCCAGCAGGCCAGCGGGATTGTACGAGCAGTACTTC
j_call: TRBJ2-7
d_call: TRBD2
v_call: TRBV27
clone_size: -
cdr3_length: 13

cdr3_aa: CASSVTGTSGSTDTQYF
cdr3_nt: TGTGCCAGCAGCGTTACTGGGACTAGCGGTAGCACAGATACGCAGTATTTT
j_call: TRBJ2-3
d_call: TRBD2
v_call: TRBV9
clone_size: -
cdr3_length: 17

cdr3_aa: CASSWISGDSYTF
cdr3_nt: TGTGCCAGCAGCTGGATCTCGGGGGATAGCTACACCTTC
j_call: TRBJ1-2
d_call: -
v_call: TRBV5-8
clone_size: -
cdr3_length: 13

cdr3_aa: CASSLTHYNEQFF
cdr3_nt: TGTGCCAGTAGTCTTACACACTACAATGAGCAGTTCTTC
j_call: TRBJ2-1
d_call: -
v_call: TRBV19
clone_size: once
cdr3_length: 13

cdr3_aa: CASSPTDSTGELFF
cdr3_nt: TGTGCCAGCTCACCAACGGACAGTACCGGGGAGCTGTTTTTT
j_call: TRBJ2-2
d_call: -
v_call: TRBV18
clone_size: -
cdr3_length: 14

cdr3_aa: CASTGGWNTEAFF
cdr3_nt: TGTGCCAGCACAGGGGGCTGGAACACTGAAGCTTTCTTT
j_call: TRBJ1-1
d_call: TRBD1
v_call: TRBV19
clone_size: -
cdr3_length: 13

cdr3_aa: CASSLTGPNTEAFF
cdr3_nt: TGCGCCAGCAGCTTGACAGGGCCGAACACTGAAGCTTTCTTT
j_call: TRBJ1-1
d_call: -
v_call: TRBV5-1
clone_size: -
cdr3_length: 14

cdr3_aa: CASSPRAGLNTEAFF
cdr3_nt: TGTGCCAGCTCACCACGGGCAGGACTCAACACTGAAGCTTTCTTT
j_call: TRBJ1-1
d_call: -
v_call: TRBV18
clone_size: -
cdr3_length: 15

cdr3_aa: CASRPPTLNTEAFF
cdr3_nt: TGTGCCAGCAGACCTCCGACCCTGAACACTGAAGCTTTCTTT
j_call: TRBJ1-1
d_call: -
v_call: TRBV28
clone_size: -
cdr3_length: 14

cdr3_aa: CASTSGGRHEQYF
cdr3_nt: TGTGCCAGCACGTCCGGGGGAAGGCACGAGCAGTACTTC
j_call: TRBJ2-7
d_call: -
v_call: TRBV7-2
clone_size: -
cdr3_length: 13

cdr3_aa: CASSRSGSDGDTQYF
cdr3_nt: TGTGCCAGCAGCCGTAGCGGGAGCGACGGAGATACGCAGTATTTT
j_call: TRBJ2-3
d_call: TRBD2
v_call: TRBV7-2
clone_size: -
cdr3_length: 15

cdr3_aa: CASSVEPGHLNYGYTF
cdr3_nt: TGTGCCAGCAGCGTAGAGCCAGGACACCTAAACTATGGCTACACCTTC
j_call: TRBJ1-2
d_call: -
v_call: TRBV9
clone_size: -
cdr3_length: 16

cdr3_aa: CASSLELSERQYF
cdr3_nt: TGTGCCAGCAGCCTGGAACTGAGCGAAAGACAGTACTTC
j_call: TRBJ2-7
d_call: -
v_call: TRBV6-1
clone_size: -
cdr3_length: 13

cdr3_aa: CASSPTAGGSDTQYF
cdr3_nt: TGTGCCAGTAGTCCGACAGCGGGGGGGTCAGATACGCAGTATTTT
j_call: TRBJ2-3
d_call: TRBD2
v_call: TRBV19
clone_size: -
cdr3_length: 15

cdr3_aa: CASSGFLAGVSSYEQYF
cdr3_nt: TGTGCCAGCAGCGGCTTCTTGGCGGGAGTAAGCTCCTACGAGCAGTACTTC
j_call: TRBJ2-7
d_call: TRBD2
v_call: TRBV7-2
clone_size: once
cdr3_length: 17

cdr3_aa: CASSLRQGASGELFF
cdr3_nt: TGTGCCAGCAGTCTCCGACAGGGGGCCTCCGGGGAGCTGTTTTTT
j_call: TRBJ2-2
d_call: TRBD1
v_call: TRBV28
clone_size: -
cdr3_length: 15

cdr3_aa: CASLRPPDTEAFF
cdr3_nt: TGTGCCAGCCTCCGCCCCCCGGACACTGAAGCTTTCTTT
j_call: TRBJ1-1
d_call: -
v_call: TRBV6-1
clone_size: -
cdr3_length: 13

cdr3_aa: CASSLSAGGNQPQHF
cdr3_nt: TGTGCCAGCAGTTTATCCGCAGGGGGCAATCAGCCCCAGCATTTT
j_call: TRBJ1-5
d_call: -
v_call: TRBV27
clone_size: -
cdr3_length: 15

cdr3_aa: CASSLEGGTEAFF
cdr3_nt: TGTGCCAGCAGCTTAGAAGGGGGGACTGAAGCTTTCTTT
j_call: TRBJ1-1
d_call: -
v_call: TRBV7-7
clone_size: -
cdr3_length: 13

cdr3_aa: CASSILGDSNMNYGYTF
cdr3_nt: TGTGCCAGTAGTATTTTAGGGGACAGTAACATGAACTATGGCTACACCTTC
j_call: TRBJ1-2
d_call: TRBD1
v_call: TRBV19
clone_size: few
cdr3_length: 17

cdr3_aa: CASSTWGQASGNTIYF
cdr3_nt: TGTGCCAGTAGTACTTGGGGACAGGCCTCTGGAAACACCATATATTTT
j_call: TRBJ1-3
d_call: TRBD1
v_call: TRBV19
clone_size: -
cdr3_length: 16

cdr3_aa: CASSSAVTDTQYF
cdr3_nt: TGTGCTAGCAGCTCCGCCGTCACAGATACGCAGTATTTT
j_call: TRBJ2-3
d_call: -
v_call: TRBV7-7
clone_size: -
cdr3_length: 13